The clone carrying this T cell receptor beta chain was picked up many times. Its matching antigen is unknown. This CDR3 spans 14 amino acids. Germline-derived CDR1 and CDR2 are SGHAT and FQNNGV. V was clipped by 6 bases and J by 4 bases, with 15 bases between them. Using its own MiXCR run on the reads, TCRdb lists one record per CDR3 protein. The sample contains hundreds of thousands of distinct CDR3 sequences, approximately 31% of which appear only once. These data are taken from a study of T cell repertoires in cytomegalovirus infection. Study-level background: Evidence of both CMV infection and a matching HLA type came from public TCR beta signatures.

General study points: In two of eight donors, the top clonotype was HLA-C-restricted CMV-specific.

The clonotype was recovered from a human donor in good health (CMV status not recorded). Some clones in this sample may be carry-over from other donors' samples. The material sequenced was PBMCs. V usage is TRBV11-2 and J usage is TRBJ2-5; D is perhaps TRBD2 (6 bases). The CDR3: CASRHGGSGETQYF. Here the CDR3 DNA reads TGTGCCAGCAGGCATGGGGGGTCTGGAGAGACCCAGTACTTC.